The clone carrying this TCR beta chain was observed a handful of times. PCR was performed using 60 Vbeta and 13 Jbeta primers. Clones were sequenced by immunoSEQ multiplex PCR, and TCRdb holds only the in-frame ones, with some missing. This sample has 95,000 to 150,000 clones, with around 67% found just once. This record comes from a study of cytomegalovirus exposure and HLA in healthy donors. Germline CDR1 MNHEY, CDR2 SVGAGI. The CDR3 totals 15 residues. Germline trimming cut 0 bases from V and 8 bases from J; bases unmatched to any gene: 6. The chain is built from TRBV6-5 and TRBJ2-1, with TRBD1 matching over 8 bases. Specimen: PBMCs. The source of this sequence is a woman in her forties in good health and CMV-seronegative. In nucleotides, the CDR3 is TGTGCCAGCAGTTACTCGAGACAGGGGTTGGATGAGCAGTTCTTC. It encodes CASSYSRQGLDEQFF.